The present T cell receptor beta chain was sequenced within a study of cytomegalovirus exposure and HLA in healthy donors. Study-wide findings and caveats: Data from an earlier analysis indicated that most TCR beta V segments were productive either about 87% or about 30% of the time.

The PCR had 60 Vbeta and 13 Jbeta primers. Sequencing was performed with immunoSEQ multiplex PCR; in TCRdb, only in-frame clones are kept and a portion is missing. Of roughly 230,000 clones detected, roughly 73% appear once; the ten largest clones hold more than 0.45%. The length of the CDR3 is 15 residues. Between the trimmed V and J ends, which lost 4 bases and 2 bases, there was a span of 15 bases. Germline CDR1 and CDR2: GTSNPN and SVGIG (reference sequence). On this clone: Its specificity is unknown.

This receptor was taken from a boy aged 10-17 years in good health and CMV-seronegative. Material for sequencing was PBMCs. V and J are TRBV30 and TRBJ1-3, with a possible D match to TRBD1 (6 bases). CDR3 amino acids: CAWNGGTGPGNTIYF. The CDR3 DNA reads as TGTGCCTGGAATGGCGGTACAGGGCCTGGAAACACCATATATTTT.